One sample yielded the 29 T cell receptor beta chains listed below, sequenced in a study of T cells in tuberculosis. The method was immunoSEQ multiplex PCR; TCRdb's version includes in-frame clones alone and lacks a portion of them. The sample has about 29,000 clones; approximately 95% are singletons. Sequences were obtained from PBMCs. These receptors were taken from a donor aged 5 to 30 with latent tuberculosis or without tuberculosis infection.

This chain links TRBV28 with TRBJ1-2, with TRBD1 matching 7 bases. The germline gives CDR1 MDHEN, CDR2 SYDVKM. The CDR3 is 15 residues long. Trimming took 7 bases from V and 7 from J; bases not matched to a gene: 15. The CDR3 loop is CASTDADRWTGGYTF. The CDR3 DNA reads TGTGCCAGCACCGATGCCGACCGCTGGACAGGTGGCTACACCTTC.

This clone has just a few counts. One end of the junction is discordant with germline, which a read error may explain. The chain employs TRBV7-7 and TRBJ2-1; 14 bases are shared with TRBD2. The CDR3 consists of 20 residues. Germline V CDR1 and CDR2: SSHAT, FNYEAQ (reference sequence). CDR3 DNA sequence: TGTGCTAGCAGTAACCCGACTAGCGGGAGGGCTCGGAGCTCCTACAATGAGCAGTTCTTC. Translation gives CASSNPTSGRARSSYNEQFF. The entire variable domain, with the rest obtained from reference TRBV7-7 and TRBJ2-1, is as follows: GAGVSQSPRYKVTKRGQDVTLRCDPISSHATLYWYQQALGQGPEFLTYFNYEAQPDKSGLPSDRFSAERPEGSISTLTIQRTEQRDSAMYRCASSNPTSGRARSSYNEQFFGPGTRLTVL.

This clone appeared once. The CDR3 loop reads CASSTPGQGFNQPQHF. DNA for the CDR3: TGTGCCAGCAGTACACCGGGACAGGGTTTCAATCAGCCCCAGCATTTT. The J gene is TRBJ1-5, the V gene TRBV28; TRBD1 matches 9 bases. Germline V gene data show CDR1 as MDHEN and CDR2 as SYDVKM. This CDR3 has 16 residues. V shed 5 bases, J shed 3 bases, and the junction held 8 bases outside the gene matches.

This clone was observed once. The chain employs TRBV10-3 and TRBJ1-3, with 8 bases matching TRBD1. CDR3 size: 15 residues. The germline CDR1 and CDR2 sequences are ENHRY and SYGVKD. J lost 4 bases, V lost 6 bases, and 8 bases had no gene match. The CDR3 loop reads CAIRPGQEFGNTIYF. The CDR3 nucleotides are TGTGCCATCAGACCGGGACAGGAATTCGGAAACACCATATATTTT.

This clone was counted a single time. The rearrangement joins TRBV28 to TRBJ2-5; 9 positions match TRBD2. This CDR3 spans 16 amino acids. J was trimmed by 4 bases and V by 6 bases; bases with no gene match: 12. Per germline, CDR1 MDHEN and CDR2 SYDVKM. CDR3 sequence (DNA): TGTGCCAGCAGACCGCTTAGCGGGAGTGTGGGAGAGACCCAGTACTTC. Amino acid sequence: CASRPLSGSVGETQYF.

The chain joins TRBV9 to TRBJ2-1, with 7 bases aligning to TRBD2. The germline V gene encodes CDR1 SGDLS and CDR2 YYNGEE. V trimming: 5 bases; J trimming: 6 bases; junction bases outside the gene matches: 11. The CDR3 is made up of 15 amino acids. CDR3 sequence (DNA): TGTGCCAGCAGGGTAAGACTAGCCCCGGGCAATGAGCAGTTCTTC. Translating gives CASRVRLAPGNEQFF.

The chain uses TRBV2 and TRBJ2-7; 10 nucleotides match TRBD2. Germline V lookup: CDR1 SNHLY, CDR2 FYNNEI. Trimming at V came to 6 bases and at J to 6 bases, leaving 8 bases not matched to a gene. CDR3 size: 14 residues. In DNA form, the CDR3 reads TGTGCCAGCAGGGAGAGCGGGGGGGCCGGCGAGCAGTACTTC. It codes for CASRESGGAGEQYF.

The chain recombines TRBV7-9 with TRBJ2-2; possibly TRBD1 for D (5 bases). Looked up from germline, CDR1 is SEHNR and CDR2 is FQNEAQ (reference sequence). The CDR3 has 15 amino acids. Trimming removed 5 bases at V and 0 bases at J, with 10 bases between. CDR3 sequence (DNA): TGTGCCAGCAGCCAGGGCTTCGCGAACACCGGGGAGCTGTTTTTT. Translation gives CASSQGFANTGELFF.

The rearrangement uses TRBV7-9 and TRBJ2-5; TRBD1 matches 8 bases. This CDR3 is built from 13 residues. Germline CDR1 is SEHNR and CDR2 is FQNEAQ (reference sequence). V shed 5 bases and J 4 bases; nucleotides not matched to a gene: 3. The CDR3: CASSGQGGETQYF. The CDR3 nucleotides read TGTGCCAGCAGCGGACAGGGAGGAGAGACCCAGTACTTC.

This clone came up a few times. The chain is built from TRBV5-4 and TRBJ1-1; 7 bases are shared with TRBD1. The germline CDR1 and CDR2 sequences are SGHNT and YYREEE (reference sequence). The CDR3 contains 14 residues. V shed 2 bases, J shed 2 bases, and the junction held 3 bases outside the gene matches. The CDR3 DNA reads as TGTGCCAGCAGCTTAGGACAGGCCAACACTGAAGCTTTCTTT. Protein sequence: CASSLGQANTEAFF.

The chain uses TRBV5-6 and TRBJ2-1; 7 bases fit TRBD2. The CDR3 length is 11 residues. The J segment lost 14 bases and the V segment lost 2 bases, leaving 4 bases of the junction unmatched. Germline V gene data show CDR1 as SGHDT and CDR2 as YYEEEE. The CDR3 region has the DNA TGTGCCAGCAGCTTAAGCGGGAATGAGTTCTTC. Translated: CASSLSGNEFF.

This clone appeared once. The chain couples TRBV5-1 to TRBJ2-7; TRBD1 matches 9 bases. Germline loops: CDR1 SGHRS, CDR2 YFSETQ. Germline trimming cut 7 bases from V and 5 bases from J; bases unmatched to any gene: 7. This CDR3 comprises 13 residues. CDR3 protein: CASSRQGENEQYF. The CDR3 DNA reads TGCGCCAGCTCGAGACAGGGGGAGAACGAGCAGTACTTC.

This chain connects TRBV15 to TRBJ2-7, with a weak D call TRBD2 (5 bases). The CDR3 contains 17 residues. The germline gives CDR1 LNHNV, CDR2 YYDKDF (reference sequence). The V and J ends lost 2 bases and 2 bases respectively, with 19 bases between them. The CDR3 bases are TGTGCCACCAGCAGACCTACCACTGGACGGACTCCCTACGAGCAGTACTTC. It codes for CATSRPTTGRTPYEQYF.

V gene TRBV9 combines with J gene TRBJ2-3, with TRBD2 as a possible D gene (6 bases). CDR1 and CDR2 from the germline V gene are SGDLS and YYNGEE. V lost 3 bases to trimming and J lost 5 bases, with 16 bases between them. This CDR3 comprises 15 residues. The CDR3: CASSAGTSSQDTQYF. In nucleotides, the CDR3 is TGTGCCAGCAGCGCCGGAACTAGCTCACAAGATACGCAGTATTTT.

V is TRBV7-3 and J is TRBJ2-3; D is perhaps TRBD2 (7 bases). CDR1 and CDR2 (germline): SGHTA, FQGTGA. This CDR3 is built from 15 residues. V was shortened by 5 bases and J by 3 bases, with 15 bases between the two germline ends. Here the CDR3 DNA reads TGTGCCAGCAGCCCAGGCGGGGGCTGGACAGATACGCAGTATTTT. Translated, it gives CASSPGGGWTDTQYF.

The chain employs TRBV5-6 and TRBJ2-7; 10 bases align to TRBD2. With 4 bases clipped from V and 4 bases from J, the junction kept 8 bases outside the gene matches. There are 15 residues in the CDR3. Germline V gene sequence: CDR1 SGHDT, CDR2 YYEEEE. The CDR3 sequence: CASSPTPSGRYEQYF. DNA of the CDR3: TGTGCCAGCAGCCCCACCCCTAGCGGGAGATACGAGCAGTACTTC. Full variable domain (outside the CDR3, taken from reference TRBV5-6 and TRBJ2-7): DAGVTQSPTHLIKTRGQQVTLRCSPKSGHDTVSWYQQALGQGPQFIFQYYEEEERQRGNFPDRFSGHQFPNYSSELNVNALLLGDSALYLCASSPTPSGRYEQYFGPGTRLTVT.

The genes are TRBV4-1 and TRBJ2-3; 12 nucleotides align to TRBD2. CDR1 is MGHRA and CDR2 is YSYEKL in the germline V gene. There are 16 residues in the CDR3. The ends lost 10 bases at V and 2 bases at J; junction bases unmatched: 10. CDR3 in amino acids: CATKKLAGGNTDTQYF. In DNA, the CDR3 is TGCGCCACCAAAAAACTAGCGGGAGGTAACACAGATACGCAGTATTTT.

The chain is built from TRBV13 and TRBJ1-4; 8 bases match TRBD1. Germline-derived CDR1 and CDR2 are PRHDT and FYEKMQ (reference sequence). Trimming took 4 bases from V and 5 from J; bases not matched to a gene: 6. The CDR3 covers 15 residues. The CDR3 DNA reads TGTGCCAGCAGCTCCGACAGGGGATTAAATGAAAAACTGTTTTTT. Translating gives CASSSDRGLNEKLFF. Full variable domain (remainder filled in from reference TRBV13 and TRBJ1-4): AAGVIQSPRHLIKEKRETATLKCYPIPRHDTVYWYQQGPGQDPQFLISFYEKMQSDKGSIPDRFSAQQFSDYHSELNMSSLELGDSALYFCASSSDRGLNEKLFFGSGTQLSVL.

The chain employs TRBV7-2 and TRBJ2-4; D not certain. There are 19 residues in the CDR3. Trimming removed 4 bases at V and 1 base at J, with 23 bases between. Germline V gene data show CDR1 as SGHTA and CDR2 as FQGNSA. CDR3 in amino acids: CASSSFGPTAGMAKNIQYF. CDR3 DNA: TGTGCCAGCAGCTCCTTCGGTCCAACCGCAGGCATGGCCAAAAACATTCAGTACTTC.

The chain links TRBV6-1 to TRBJ2-2, with 9 bases aligning to TRBD1. The J segment lost 3 bases and the V segment lost 0 bases, leaving 5 bases of the junction unmatched. This CDR3 contains 17 residues. Germline V gene lookup returns CDR1 MNHNS and CDR2 SASEGT. The CDR3 reads CASSEAGTGSYTGELFF. The CDR3 nucleotides read TGTGCCAGCAGTGAAGCCGGGACAGGGAGTTACACCGGGGAGCTGTTTTTT.

J is TRBJ2-2 and V is TRBV27; D remains ambiguous. Germline CDR1 reads MNHEY; CDR2 reads SMNVEV (reference sequence). V lost 5 bases and J 4 bases, leaving 14 bases between the germline ends. The length of the CDR3 is 15 residues. The CDR3 nucleotides are TGTGCCAGCAGTCCGTGGGCGCAACCCACCGGGGAGCTGTTTTTT. Amino acid sequence: CASSPWAQPTGELFF.

This clone was found once. J is TRBJ1-4 and V is TRBV21-1; the table's D call, TRBD1, has no DNA check behind it. TRBV21-1 is classified as a pseudogene. This CDR3 has 16 residues. CDR3 sequence (DNA): TGTGCCAGCAGGACAGGGAAGAGTTTCAAGTGGGAAAAACTGTTTTTT. It yields the protein CASRTGKSFKWEKLFF.

J is TRBJ2-7 and V is TRBV27, with 12 bases aligning to TRBD2. The CDR3 totals 14 residues. V was pared by 6 bases and J by 2 bases, with 2 bases of the junction left unmatched. The germline V gene has CDR1 MNHEY and CDR2 SMNVEV (reference sequence). The chain's CDR3 is CASRRTSGAYEQYF. The CDR3 nucleotides read TGTGCCAGCAGGAGGACTAGCGGGGCCTACGAGCAGTACTTC.

The CDR3 region has the DNA TGTGCCAGCAGTTTGACAGGGAGTCCTTCGAATCAGCCCCAGCATTTT. This translates into CASSLTGSPSNQPQHF. This sequence joins TRBV6-5 and TRBJ1-5; 7 bases fit TRBD1. This CDR3 has 16 amino acids. CDR1 and CDR2 (germline): MNHEY, SVGAGI. J was trimmed by 4 bases and V by 4 bases; bases with no gene match: 10.

The V and J genes are TRBV7-3 and TRBJ2-2, with D maybe TRBD2 (6 bases). The germline V gene encodes CDR1 SGHTA and CDR2 FQGTGA. Trimming shortened V by 5 bases and J by 2 bases, and 15 bases separated the two germline ends. The CDR3 extends over 16 amino acids. This CDR3 reads CASSPTRDFNTGELFF. DNA of the CDR3: TGTGCCAGCAGCCCCACCCGGGACTTTAACACCGGGGAGCTGTTTTTT.

This chain joins TRBV11-2 and TRBJ1-4; 9 bases align to TRBD1. Germline CDR1 SGHAT, CDR2 FQNNGV. Trimming at V came to 4 bases and at J to 8 bases, leaving 5 bases not matched to a gene. CDR3 size: 14 residues. The CDR3 DNA sequence: TGTGCCAGCAGCTGGACAGGGGTGAGCGAAAAACTGTTTTTT. Translated: CASSWTGVSEKLFF.

V usage is TRBV5-1 and J usage is TRBJ2-1; 7 bases line up with TRBD2. This CDR3 has 13 amino acids. Germline trimming cut 0 bases from V and 12 bases from J; bases unmatched to any gene: 6. Germline CDR1 and CDR2: SGHRS and YFSETQ. The CDR3 protein is CASSLDPTGGQFF. DNA of the CDR3: TGCGCCAGCAGCTTGGACCCCACGGGGGGGCAGTTCTTC.

CDR3 sequence reads: CASRLFDSSEQFF. The CDR3 nucleotides read TGTGCCAGCAGGTTATTCGACAGTAGTGAGCAGTTCTTC. The V call is TRBV6-5, the J call TRBJ2-1; weak D call: TRBD1 (5 bases). Trimming pared 6 bases from V and 9 bases from J, leaving 15 bases between. The germline CDR1 and CDR2 sequences are MNHEY and SVGAGI. CDR3 length: 13 amino acids.

V is TRBV27 and J is TRBJ2-2; 7 bases match TRBD2. The CDR3 runs 15 residues. The germline V gene encodes CDR1 MNHEY and CDR2 SMNVEV (reference sequence). V gave up 6 bases and J gave up 8 bases; unmatched junction bases: 12. The CDR3 sequence is CASRGGTSGLGELFF. The CDR3 region has the DNA TGTGCCAGCAGGGGGGGGACGTCCGGGTTAGGGGAGCTGTTTTTT.